These T cell receptor beta chains were read from a single sample in a study of blood T cell repertoires in COVID-19. Assay used: immunoSEQ multiplex PCR; TCRdb lists only in-frame clones, some missing. There are 300,000 to 400,000 clones in the sample; less than 90% occur only once, and approximately 1% lies in the top ten. Sequenced input: PBMCs or T cells enriched from blood (not recorded which). Receptors originate from a woman aged 25 to 45 who had recovered from COVID-19. The conserved cysteine and the conserved F or W are not part of the CDR3 here. The order of the fields is V gene, J gene, CDR3 protein.

V gene: TRBV5-1
J gene: TRBJ2-6
CDR3 protein: ASSPLDRAGANVLT

V gene: TRBV6-2/TRBV6-3
J gene: TRBJ1-5
CDR3 protein: ASSPTGGSGNQPQH

V gene: TRBV5-4
J gene: TRBJ2-5
CDR3 protein: ASSLDRGQETQY

V gene: TRBV30
J gene: TRBJ1-2
CDR3 protein: AWSVPPGLMYGYT

V gene: TRBV10-1
J gene: TRBJ2-5
CDR3 protein: ASSEGGGLGETQY

V gene: TRBV19
J gene: TRBJ1-5
CDR3 protein: ASSIGQGARRVDQPQH

V gene: TRBV4-3
J gene: TRBJ2-1
CDR3 protein: ASSQHAGGGRHNEQF

V gene: TRBV10-2
J gene: TRBJ1-1
CDR3 protein: ATSETTGWDTEAF

V gene: TRBV7-2
J gene: TRBJ1-3
CDR3 protein: ASSFLEWSLDTIY

V gene: TRBV2
J gene: TRBJ2-1
CDR3 protein: ASKQGGGWDNEQF

V gene: TRBV20-1
J gene: TRBJ2-5
CDR3 protein: SASAAGLQETQY

V gene: TRBV2
J gene: TRBJ2-1
CDR3 protein: ASSAPSGGYNEQF

V gene: TRBV27
J gene: TRBJ2-2
CDR3 protein: ASSLLAGNTGELF

V gene: TRBV15
J gene: TRBJ1-2
CDR3 protein: ATSRGTTGVDYGYT

V gene: TRBV30
J gene: TRBJ2-6
CDR3 protein: AWSPGANVLT

V gene: TRBV30
J gene: TRBJ1-6
CDR3 protein: ACRTGAYNSPLH

V gene: TRBV6-5
J gene: TRBJ1-2
CDR3 protein: ASSGTGGDGYT

V gene: TRBV24-1
J gene: TRBJ2-1
CDR3 protein: ATSDSGLAVWDEQF

V gene: TRBV7-8
J gene: TRBJ1-5
CDR3 protein: ASSLGQAPNQPQH

V gene: TRBV30
J gene: TRBJ1-5
CDR3 protein: AWSVQGNQPQH

V gene: TRBV27
J gene: TRBJ2-1
CDR3 protein: ASSAGGTIIEQF

V gene: TRBV30
J gene: TRBJ1-2
CDR3 protein: AGGDRGGNYGYT

V gene: TRBV6-5
J gene: TRBJ2-7
CDR3 protein: ASGRGVDEQY

V gene: TRBV6-2/TRBV6-3
J gene: TRBJ1-6
CDR3 protein: ASSPLHRPNSPLH

V gene: TRBV11-2
J gene: TRBJ2-3
CDR3 protein: ASSRAGGQY

V gene: TRBV14
J gene: TRBJ1-2
CDR3 protein: ASSQARGYGYT

V gene: TRBV7-9
J gene: TRBJ2-7
CDR3 protein: ASSLKGKPAYEQY

V gene: TRBV13
J gene: TRBJ1-4
CDR3 protein: ASSPGLTNEKLF

V gene: TRBV24-1
J gene: TRBJ2-1
CDR3 protein: ATSDPHRGTIYEQF

V gene: TRBV3-1/TRBV3-2
J gene: TRBJ1-5
CDR3 protein: ASSQEGGQNQPQH

V gene: TRBV19
J gene: TRBJ1-2
CDR3 protein: ASSLGTGGGYGYT

V gene: TRBV28
J gene: TRBJ2-3
CDR3 protein: ASSRTGGVDTQY

V gene: TRBV7-6
J gene: TRBJ2-7
CDR3 protein: ASSPGQGPYEQY

V gene: TRBV28
J gene: TRBJ2-2
CDR3 protein: ASDRTPRGELF

V gene: TRBV5-1
J gene: TRBJ1-1
CDR3 protein: ASSVQTGVNTEAF

V gene: TRBV9
J gene: TRBJ1-6
CDR3 protein: ASSVGISGRSSYNSPLH

V gene: TRBV10-3
J gene: TRBJ1-3
CDR3 protein: ATGAMGQTGNTIY

V gene: TRBV7-9
J gene: TRBJ2-5
CDR3 protein: ASSPGTVQETQY

V gene: TRBV28
J gene: TRBJ2-4
CDR3 protein: ASSSPWTGNIQY

V gene: TRBV18
J gene: TRBJ2-3
CDR3 protein: ASSPVESTDTQY

V gene: TRBV4-1
J gene: TRBJ2-2
CDR3 protein: ASSQAGLAGGPNTGELF

V gene: TRBV19
J gene: TRBJ2-7
CDR3 protein: ASSIRREV